Below, 29 T cell receptor beta chains from the same sample are listed, as sequenced in a study of shared clonotypes between healthy human individuals. Produced via immunoSEQ multiplex PCR; TCRdb's table is partial and in-frame only. Of around 1.1 million clones listed, about 84% are singletons. Sequenced sample: memory CD4+ T cells from PBMCs. Subset reported: CD45RA-negative fraction. These receptors were taken from a young man in good health. Some clones in this sample may be carry-over from other donors' samples.

About this clone: This could be a read error, since a much larger clone is one nucleotide away. This sample also contains other DNA sequences that code for the same CDR3. The rearrangement uses TRBV7-9 and TRBJ2-5; D is unclear. Per the germline V gene, CDR1 is SEHNR and CDR2 is FQNEAQ (reference sequence). Trimming left V 2 bases short and J 5 bases short, with 3 bases between. The CDR3 spans 11 residues. The CDR3 DNA reads TGTGCCAGCAGCTTATTGGAGACCCAGTACTTC. Amino acids: CASSLLETQYF. The full variable domain, rest sourced from reference TRBV7-9 and TRBJ2-5, is DTGVSQNPRHKITKRGQNVTFRCDPISEHNRLYWYRQTLGQGPEFLTYFQNEAQLEKSRLLSDRFSAERPKGSFSTLEIQRTEQGDSAMYLCASSLLETQYFGPGTRLLVL.

CDR3 nucleotide sequence: TGTGCCAGCAGCTACCTACAGGGGGCTCTCGGAAACACCATATATTTT. Translating it yields CASSYLQGALGNTIYF. The chain employs TRBV7-9 and TRBJ1-3; TRBD1 matches at 9 bases. The J segment lost 4 bases and the V segment lost 4 bases, leaving 8 bases of the junction unmatched. CDR3 length: 16 residues. Germline V CDR1 and CDR2: SEHNR, FQNEAQ (reference sequence).

The chain uses TRBV7-9 and TRBJ2-4; D gene ambiguous. The CDR3 is made up of 12 amino acids. The V end was cut by 3 bases, the J end by 6 bases, with 6 bases between. Germline V gene data show CDR1 as SEHNR and CDR2 as FQNEAQ (reference sequence). The CDR3 reads CASSLMGNIQYF. For the CDR3, the DNA is TGTGCCAGCAGCTTGATGGGAAACATTCAGTACTTC.

This clone has a handful of counts. The chain has TRBV5-1 and TRBJ2-3; D possibly corresponds to TRBD1 (8 bases). The CDR3 is 15 residues long. Germline CDR1 and CDR2: SGHRS and YFSETQ. V lost 3 bases and J lost 4, with 15 bases in between. CDR3 coding DNA: TGCGCCAGCAGCTACCGGACAGGGAGGGCAGATACGCAGTATTTT. Protein: CASSYRTGRADTQYF.

This clone was seen a handful of times. The rearrangement links TRBV19 to TRBJ1-4; 7 bases agree with TRBD1. The CDR3 is 14 amino acids. Germline lookup yields CDR1 LNHDA and CDR2 SQIVND (reference sequence). Trimming cost V 6 bases and J 5 bases; bases outside gene matches: 6. CDR3 coding DNA: TGTGCCAGTAGCGAGGACAGGTCCAATGAAAAACTGTTTTTT. This translates into CASSEDRSNEKLFF.

Only one count was recorded for this clone. The chain joins TRBV4-1 to TRBJ2-5; a possible D gene is TRBD2 (6 bases). In germline, CDR1 is MGHRA, CDR2 YSYEKL. V was pared by 6 bases and J by 5 bases, with 13 bases between. The CDR3 runs to 13 residues. The CDR3 here is CASRKGGEETQYF. In DNA form, the CDR3 reads TGCGCCAGCAGAAAAGGAGGGGAGGAGACCCAGTACTTC.

The rearrangement uses TRBV7-9 and TRBJ2-5; D may correspond to TRBD1 or TRBD2 (6 bases each). The CDR3 totals 14 residues. The germline CDR1 and CDR2 sequences are SEHNR and FQNEAQ (reference sequence). With 3 bases removed from V and 4 bases from J, the gap between germline ends came to 12 bases. This CDR3 is CASSFAGGGETQYF. DNA for the CDR3: TGTGCCAGCAGCTTTGCAGGAGGGGGAGAGACCCAGTACTTC.

The chain links TRBV7-2 to TRBJ2-2; D remains unclear. This CDR3 has 15 amino acids. Trimming took 5 bases from V and 5 from J, leaving 15 bases between them. CDR1 is SGHTA and CDR2 is FQGNSA in the germline V gene. The CDR3 region is CASSRLGSPTGELFF. The CDR3 DNA follows: TGTGCCAGCAGCCGTCTGGGTTCGCCTACCGGGGAGCTGTTTTTT.

Here the CDR3 DNA reads TGTGCCAGCAGCGCCCCCGGGACTAGTGGTCGCCCCGGGGAGCTGTTTTTT. Its translation: CASSAPGTSGRPGELFF. This chain links TRBV9 with TRBJ2-2, with 8 bases identical to TRBD2. Trimming removed 3 bases from V and 6 bases from J; junction bases left unmatched: 13. CDR1 and CDR2 from the germline V gene are SGDLS and YYNGEE. This CDR3 is 17 amino acids long.

This clone was detected only a few times. The sample carries other DNA sequences with the same CDR3. This rearrangement joins TRBV2 to TRBJ2-2, with a possible D match to TRBD1 (6 bases). There are 14 residues in the CDR3. Germline CDR1 and CDR2: SNHLY and FYNNEI. V dropped 6 bases and J dropped 0 bases, with 8 bases sitting between them. This chain's CDR3 is CASREGANTGELFF. In nucleotides, the CDR3 is TGTGCCAGCAGAGAGGGGGCGAACACCGGGGAGCTGTTTTTT.

In this sample, this clone turned up many times. The chain is built from TRBV14 and TRBJ1-4; D not certain. Looked up from germline, CDR1 is SGHDN and CDR2 is FVKESK. CDR3 size: 13 residues. The V end was cut by 4 bases, the J end by 5 bases, with 8 bases between. CDR3 DNA: TGTGCCAGCAGCCGCAGCTTCAATGAAAAACTGTTTTTT. This sequence encodes CASSRSFNEKLFF.

V is TRBV2 and J is TRBJ2-7, with 9 bases fitting TRBD1. The germline gives CDR1 SNHLY, CDR2 FYNNEI. J lost 0 bases, V lost 6 bases, and 9 bases had no gene match. The CDR3 runs 16 residues. CDR3 bases: TGTGCCAGCAGGGGGACAGGGACTATTACCTCCTACGAGCAGTACTTC. Residues: CASRGTGTITSYEQYF.

The sample holds one count of this clone. The chain uses TRBV2 and TRBJ2-1; the match to TRBD2 covers 14 bases. From germline, CDR1 is SNHLY and CDR2 FYNNEI. CDR3 length: 15 amino acids. V trimming: 4 bases; J trimming: 6 bases; junction bases outside the gene matches: 2. The DNA for the CDR3 is TGTGCCAGCAGTGCGGGACTAGCGGGAGTCAATGAGCAGTTCTTC. Translated: CASSAGLAGVNEQFF.

The chain employs TRBV7-3 and TRBJ2-4; 12 bases fit TRBD2. The trim removed 5 bases at V and 6 bases at J, leaving 14 bases unmatched. This CDR3 has 18 residues. CDR1 SGHTA and CDR2 FQGTGA come from the germline V gene. CDR3 sequence: CASSPRLAGARVLNIQYF. The CDR3 bases are TGTGCCAGCAGCCCCAGACTAGCGGGAGCTAGAGTATTAAACATTCAGTACTTC.

J is TRBJ2-3 and V is TRBV7-3; 7 nucleotides match TRBD2. CDR3 length: 14 amino acids. The germline V gene encodes CDR1 SGHTA and CDR2 FQGTGA. Trimming took 4 bases from V and 2 from J; bases not matched to a gene: 3. CDR3 sequence: CASSSLAATDTQYF. CDR3 coding DNA: TGTGCCAGCAGCTCCCTAGCGGCCACAGATACGCAGTATTTT. Combining the CDR3 with reference TRBV7-3 and TRBJ2-3 gives the whole variable domain GAGVSQTPSNKVTEKGKYVELRCDPISGHTALYWYRQSLGQGPEFLIYFQGTGAADDSGLPNDRFFAVRPEGSVSTLKIQRTERGDSAVYLCASSSLAATDTQYFGPGTRLTVL.

This chain joins TRBV5-4 and TRBJ2-3, with 10 bases that match TRBD2. This CDR3 region has 14 residues. The V gene's germline CDR1 is SGHNT and CDR2 YYREEE (reference sequence). The ends lost 4 bases at V and 3 bases at J; junction bases unmatched: 2. This CDR3 reads CASSMTSGTDTQYF. CDR3 DNA: TGTGCCAGCAGCATGACTAGCGGGACAGATACGCAGTATTTT.

The count of this clone is one. The chain combines TRBV5-5 with TRBJ1-5; a possible D gene is TRBD1 (6 bases). V was clipped by 0 bases and J by 7 bases, with 8 bases between them. The CDR3 totals 13 residues. Germline CDR1 is SGHKS and CDR2 is YYEKEE (reference sequence). The CDR3 here is CASSLEGGQPQHF. CDR3 bases: TGTGCCAGCAGCTTGGAGGGGGGCCAGCCCCAGCATTTT. Looking up the rest from reference TRBV5-5 and TRBJ1-5 gives the full variable domain: DAGVTQSPTHLIKTRGQQVTLRCSPISGHKSVSWYQQVLGQGPQFIFQYYEKEERGRGNFPDRFSARQFPNYSSELNVNALLLGDSALYLCASSLEGGQPQHFGDGTRLSIL.

This chain uses TRBV30 with TRBJ1-4; D unclear. V was shortened by 2 bases and J by 9 bases, with 10 bases between the two germline ends. Per the germline V gene, CDR1 is GTSNPN and CDR2 is SVGIG (reference sequence). This CDR3 is 12 amino acids long. The CDR3 here is CAWSLAVKKLFF. In nucleotides, the CDR3 is TGTGCCTGGAGTCTTGCTGTGAAAAAACTGTTTTTT.

The chain recombines TRBV18 with TRBJ2-7; TRBD2 agrees at 7 bases. The germline gives CDR1 KGHSH, CDR2 LQKENI. Trimming removed 5 bases from V and 3 bases from J; junction bases left unmatched: 7. CDR3 size: 14 residues. This chain's CDR3 is CASSATSAGYEQYF. CDR3 in DNA: TGTGCCAGCTCAGCCACTAGCGCTGGCTACGAGCAGTACTTC. Complete variable domain (other parts from reference TRBV18 and TRBJ2-7): NAGVMQNPRHLVRRRGQEARLRCSPMKGHSHVYWYRQLPEEGLKFMVYLQKENIIDESGMPKERFSAEFPKEGPSILRIQQVVRGDSAAYFCASSATSAGYEQYFGPGTRLTVT.

The chain has TRBV25-1 and TRBJ1-2; D ambiguous. V was pared by 1 base and J by 3 bases, with 12 bases between. Per germline, CDR1 MGHDK and CDR2 SYGVNS. The CDR3 totals 15 residues. CDR3 residues: CASSEWRGRDYGYTF. The CDR3, as DNA: TGTGCCAGCAGTGAATGGCGCGGCAGAGACTATGGCTACACCTTC.

The V gene is TRBV19, the J gene TRBJ1-1, with D perhaps matching TRBD1 (5 bases). CDR3 size: 14 residues. Germline CDR1 is LNHDA and CDR2 is SQIVND (reference sequence). Trimming stripped 4 bases from V and 6 bases from J, with 15 bases between. The DNA for the CDR3 is TGTGCCAGTAGTAGCCCGGGACGGGCGTCTGAAGCTTTCTTT. It specifies CASSSPGRASEAFF.

V gene TRBV2 combines with J gene TRBJ2-5, with D perhaps matching TRBD1 (5 bases). Germline CDR1 and CDR2: SNHLY and FYNNEI. The CDR3 has 15 amino acids. The germline V and J ends were trimmed by 5 bases and 2 bases, with 15 bases remaining between them. CDR3 nucleotides: TGTGCCAGCAGTTCATTGACAGCTACTCAAGAGACCCAGTACTTC. Its protein is CASSSLTATQETQYF.

This clone has just a few counts. CDR3 sequence reads: CASSEDGTVYGYTF. DNA of the CDR3: TGCGCCAGCAGCGAGGACGGGACAGTCTATGGCTACACCTTC. The gene calls are TRBV5-1 and TRBJ1-2; TRBD1 matches at 7 bases. This CDR3 contains 14 residues. Germline CDR1 SGHRS, CDR2 YFSETQ. After removal of 4 bases from V and 4 bases from J, the junction contained 7 bases not matched to a gene.

A note on this clone: The same CDR3 also results from other DNA sequences found in this sample. The chain joins TRBV18 to TRBJ1-4; D unclear. Germline CDR1 KGHSH, CDR2 LQKENI. The CDR3 loop spans 13 amino acids. V lost 0 bases and J lost 8, with 7 bases in between. The CDR3 loop reads CASSPPPGEKLFF. The CDR3 DNA is TGTGCCAGCTCACCACCGCCCGGGGAAAAACTGTTTTTT.

The rearrangement joins TRBV6-1 to TRBJ1-5; possible D gene TRBD1, 5 bases. V was shortened by 0 bases and J by 2 bases, with 8 bases between the two germline ends. Germline values: CDR1 MNHNS, CDR2 SASEGT. This CDR3 is built from 15 residues. CDR3 bases: TGTGCCAGCAGTGAAGCGGGAGGGGGCAATCAGCCCCAGCATTTT. Translation: CASSEAGGGNQPQHF.

The rearrangement links TRBV18 to TRBJ2-3; 13 nucleotides agree with TRBD2. In germline, CDR1 is KGHSH, CDR2 LQKENI. V lost 3 bases, J lost 0 bases, and 6 bases stayed unmatched. The length of the CDR3 is 18 residues. The CDR3 coding sequence is TGTGCCAGCTCACCTTTCCCGACTAGCGGGAGGAGCACAGATACGCAGTATTTT. Translation: CASSPFPTSGRSTDTQYF.

The chain has TRBV11-3 and TRBJ2-1, with a weak D call TRBD2 (5 bases). The CDR3 runs 12 residues. Trimming took 4 bases from V and 10 from J, leaving 11 bases between them. The germline V gene encodes CDR1 SGHNT and CDR2 YENEEA. The DNA for the CDR3 is TGTGCCAGCAGCTCTGCTCGGGGAGAGCAGTTCTTC. The encoded protein is CASSSARGEQFF.

The rearrangement uses TRBV5-1 and TRBJ1-3, with TRBD1 matching over 7 bases. CDR1 is SGHRS and CDR2 is YFSETQ in the germline V gene. V was clipped by 2 bases and J by 2 bases; unmatched bases: 4. CDR3 size: 15 residues. DNA of the CDR3: TGCGCCAGCAGCTTAATGACAGGGACTGGAAACACCATATATTTT. Translating gives CASSLMTGTGNTIYF.

Ten or more counts support this clone. The chain couples TRBV21-1 to TRBJ2-7. TRBV21-1 is a recognized pseudogene. The CDR3 length is 18 residues. DNA of the CDR3: TGTGCCAGCAGCAAAGAGGCAGTCAGACCGGACGATCGCTACGAGCAGTACTTC. Its protein product is CASSKEAVRPDDRYEQYF.